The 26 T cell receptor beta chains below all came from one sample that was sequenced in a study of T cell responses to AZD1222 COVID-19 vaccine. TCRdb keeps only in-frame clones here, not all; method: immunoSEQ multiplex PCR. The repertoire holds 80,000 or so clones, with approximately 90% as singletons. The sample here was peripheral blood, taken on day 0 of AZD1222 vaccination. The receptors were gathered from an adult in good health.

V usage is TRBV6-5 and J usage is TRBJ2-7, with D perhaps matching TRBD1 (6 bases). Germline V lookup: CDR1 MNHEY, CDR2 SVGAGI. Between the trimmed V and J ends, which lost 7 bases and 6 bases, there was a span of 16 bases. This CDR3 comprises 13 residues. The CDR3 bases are TGTGCCAGCACCCTCCAGGGGAAGCGCGAGCAGTACTTC. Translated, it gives CASTLQGKREQYF.

CDR3 sequence (DNA): TGCGCCAGCAGCTCAGGGTTTGGCGCTTTCTTT. Encoded protein: CASSSGFGAFF. The chain links TRBV5-1 to TRBJ1-1; a possible D gene is TRBD1 (5 bases). V gave up 3 bases and J gave up 11 bases, with 11 bases separating them. The V gene's germline CDR1 is SGHRS and CDR2 YFSETQ. The CDR3 sequence is 11 residues long.

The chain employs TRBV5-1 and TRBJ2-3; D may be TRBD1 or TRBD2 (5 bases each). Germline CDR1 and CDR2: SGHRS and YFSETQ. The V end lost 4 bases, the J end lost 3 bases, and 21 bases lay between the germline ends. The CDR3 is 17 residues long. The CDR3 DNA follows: TGCGCCAGCAGCGGGGGACGGTCAGGGATAGGGACAGATACGCAGTATTTT. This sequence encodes CASSGGRSGIGTDTQYF. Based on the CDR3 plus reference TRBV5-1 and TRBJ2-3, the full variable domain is KAGVTQTPRYLIKTRGQQVTLSCSPISGHRSVSWYQQTPGQGLQFLFEYFSETQRNKGNFPGRFSGRQFSNSRSEMNVSTLELGDSALYLCASSGGRSGIGTDTQYFGPGTRLTVL.

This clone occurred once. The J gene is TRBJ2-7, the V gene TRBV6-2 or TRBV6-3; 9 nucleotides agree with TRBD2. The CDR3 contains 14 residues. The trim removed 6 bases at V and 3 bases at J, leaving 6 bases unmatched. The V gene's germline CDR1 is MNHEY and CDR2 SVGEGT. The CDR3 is CASSRGRAHYEQYF. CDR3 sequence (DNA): TGTGCCAGCAGCCGCGGGAGGGCCCACTACGAGCAGTACTTC.

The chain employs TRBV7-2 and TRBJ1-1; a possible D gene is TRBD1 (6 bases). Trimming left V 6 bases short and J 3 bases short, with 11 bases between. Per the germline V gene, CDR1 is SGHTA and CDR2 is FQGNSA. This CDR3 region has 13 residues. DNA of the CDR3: TGTGCCAGCAGTCTTCAGGGGTACACTGAAGCTTTCTTT. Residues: CASSLQGYTEAFF.

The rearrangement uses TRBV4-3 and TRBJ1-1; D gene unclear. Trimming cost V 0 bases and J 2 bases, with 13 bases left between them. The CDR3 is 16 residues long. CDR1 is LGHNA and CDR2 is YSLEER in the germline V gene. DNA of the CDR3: TGCGCCAGCAGCCAAGATTGGGGTTCATTTAACACTGAAGCTTTCTTT. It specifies CASSQDWGSFNTEAFF.

The CDR3 spells CASKRDSNTEAFF. Here the CDR3 DNA reads TGTGCCAGCAAGAGGGATTCGAACACTGAAGCTTTCTTT. The J gene is TRBJ1-1, the V gene TRBV7-3; D is uncertain. Per germline, CDR1 SGHTA and CDR2 FQGTGA. This CDR3 has 13 amino acids. V lost 7 bases to trimming and J lost 1 base, with 10 bases between them.

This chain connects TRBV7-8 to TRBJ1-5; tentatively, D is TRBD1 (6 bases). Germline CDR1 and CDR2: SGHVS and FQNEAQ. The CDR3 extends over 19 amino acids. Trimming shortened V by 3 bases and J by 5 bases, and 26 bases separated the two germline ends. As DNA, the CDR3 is TGTGCCAGCAGCTTCGTCCCCCTCTGGGGCACAGGGACCCATCAGCCCCAGCATTTT. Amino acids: CASSFVPLWGTGTHQPQHF.

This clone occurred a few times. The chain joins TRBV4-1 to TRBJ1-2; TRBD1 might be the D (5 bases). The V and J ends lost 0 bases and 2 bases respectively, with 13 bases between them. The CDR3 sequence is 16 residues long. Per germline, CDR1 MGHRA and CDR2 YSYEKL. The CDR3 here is CASSQDQGEANYGYTF. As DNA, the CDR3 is TGCGCCAGCAGCCAAGATCAGGGAGAGGCCAACTATGGCTACACCTTC.

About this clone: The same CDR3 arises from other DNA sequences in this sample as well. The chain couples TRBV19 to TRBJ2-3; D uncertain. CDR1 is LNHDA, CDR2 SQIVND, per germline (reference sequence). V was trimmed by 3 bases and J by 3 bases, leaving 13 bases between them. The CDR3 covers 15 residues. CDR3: CASSIRGVGTDTQYF. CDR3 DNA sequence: TGTGCCAGTAGTATTCGAGGAGTGGGTACAGATACGCAGTATTTT.

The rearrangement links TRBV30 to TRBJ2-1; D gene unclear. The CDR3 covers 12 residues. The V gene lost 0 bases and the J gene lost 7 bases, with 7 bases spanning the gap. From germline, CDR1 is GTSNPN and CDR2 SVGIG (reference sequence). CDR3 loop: CAWSVLQNEQFF. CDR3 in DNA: TGTGCCTGGAGTGTACTACAGAATGAGCAGTTCTTC.

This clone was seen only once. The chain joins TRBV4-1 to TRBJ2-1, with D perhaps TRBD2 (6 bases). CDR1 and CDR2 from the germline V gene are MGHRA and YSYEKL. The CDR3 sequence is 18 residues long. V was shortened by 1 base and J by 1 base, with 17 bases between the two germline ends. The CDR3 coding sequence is TGCGCCAGCAGCCAAGTCCCCGGGAGTGCGGCTTCCTACAATGAGCAGTTCTTC. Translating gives CASSQVPGSAASYNEQFF.

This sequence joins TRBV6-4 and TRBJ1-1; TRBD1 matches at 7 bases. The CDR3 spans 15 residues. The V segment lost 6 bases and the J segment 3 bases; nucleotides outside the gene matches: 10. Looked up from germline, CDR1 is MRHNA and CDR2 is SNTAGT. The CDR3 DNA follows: TGTGCCAGCAGGCCTAGACAGGGTTACGACACTGAAGCTTTCTTT. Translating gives CASRPRQGYDTEAFF.

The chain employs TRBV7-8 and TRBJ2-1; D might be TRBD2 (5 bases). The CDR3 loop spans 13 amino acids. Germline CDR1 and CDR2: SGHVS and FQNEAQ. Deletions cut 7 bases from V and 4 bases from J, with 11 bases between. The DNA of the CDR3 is TGTGCCAGCAATGACTACCGATACAATGAGCAGTTCTTC. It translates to CASNDYRYNEQFF. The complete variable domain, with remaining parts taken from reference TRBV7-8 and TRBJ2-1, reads GAGVSQSPRYKVAKRGQDVALRCDPISGHVSLFWYQQALGQGPEFLTYFQNEAQLDKSGLPSDRFFAERPEGSVSTLKIQRTQQEDSAVYLCASNDYRYNEQFFGPGTRLTVL.

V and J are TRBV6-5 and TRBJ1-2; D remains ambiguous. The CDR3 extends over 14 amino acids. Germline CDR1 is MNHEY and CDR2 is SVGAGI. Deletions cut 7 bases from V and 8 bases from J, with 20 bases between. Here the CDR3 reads CASTRRVPSLGYTF. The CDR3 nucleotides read TGTGCCAGCACCAGAAGGGTCCCGAGTTTGGGCTACACCTTC.

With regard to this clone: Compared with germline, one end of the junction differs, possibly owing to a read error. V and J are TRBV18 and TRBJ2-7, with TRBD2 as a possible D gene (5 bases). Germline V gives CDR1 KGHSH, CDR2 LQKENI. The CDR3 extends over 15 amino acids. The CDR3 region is CVSSPKSGSSYEQYF. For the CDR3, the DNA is TGTGTCAGCTCACCAAAAAGCGGAAGCTCCTACGAGCAGTACTTC.

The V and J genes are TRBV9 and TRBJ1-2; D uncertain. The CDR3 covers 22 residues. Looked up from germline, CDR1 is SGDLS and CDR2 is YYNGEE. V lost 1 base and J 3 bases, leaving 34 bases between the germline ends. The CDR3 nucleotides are TGTGCCAGCAGCGTAAAAGGGAAAGTCGAGGGAAGGTCCAAGAAAGGAGACTATGGCTACACCTTC. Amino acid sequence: CASSVKGKVEGRSKKGDYGYTF.

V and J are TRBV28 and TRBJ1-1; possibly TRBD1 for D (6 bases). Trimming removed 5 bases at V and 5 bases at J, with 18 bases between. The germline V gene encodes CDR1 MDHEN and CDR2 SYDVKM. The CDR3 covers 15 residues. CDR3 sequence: CASSPQGTADTEAFF. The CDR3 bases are TGTGCCAGCAGTCCCCAGGGGACGGCGGATACTGAAGCTTTCTTT. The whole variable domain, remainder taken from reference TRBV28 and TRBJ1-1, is DVKVTQSSRYLVKRTGEKVFLECVQDMDHENMFWYRQDPGLGLRLIYFSYDVKMKEKGDIPEGYSVSREKKERFSLILESASTNQTSMYLCASSPQGTADTEAFFGQGTRLTVV.

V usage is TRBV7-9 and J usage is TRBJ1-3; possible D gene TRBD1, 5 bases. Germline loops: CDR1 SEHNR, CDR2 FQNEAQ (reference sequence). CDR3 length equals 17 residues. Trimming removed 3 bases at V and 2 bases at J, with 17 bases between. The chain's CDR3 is CASSFRYRSLPGNTIYF. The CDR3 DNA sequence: TGTGCCAGCAGCTTCCGTTACAGGTCCCTCCCTGGAAACACCATATATTTT.

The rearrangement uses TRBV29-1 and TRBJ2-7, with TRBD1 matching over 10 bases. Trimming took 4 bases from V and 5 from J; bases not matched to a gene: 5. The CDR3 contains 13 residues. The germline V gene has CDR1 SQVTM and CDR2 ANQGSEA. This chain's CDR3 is CSVGRDRGNEQYF. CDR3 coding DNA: TGCAGCGTTGGCCGGGACAGGGGTAACGAGCAGTACTTC.

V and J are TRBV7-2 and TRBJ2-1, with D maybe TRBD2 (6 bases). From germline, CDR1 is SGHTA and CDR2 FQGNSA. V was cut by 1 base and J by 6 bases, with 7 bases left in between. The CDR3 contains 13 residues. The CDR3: CASSLVLANEQFF. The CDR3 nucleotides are TGTGCCAGCAGCTTAGTACTAGCCAATGAGCAGTTCTTC.

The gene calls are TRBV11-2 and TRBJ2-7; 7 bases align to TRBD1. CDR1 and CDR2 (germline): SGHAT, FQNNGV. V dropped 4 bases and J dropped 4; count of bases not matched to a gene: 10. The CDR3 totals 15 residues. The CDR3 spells CASSSPRTGWYEQYF. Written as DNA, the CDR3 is TGTGCCAGCAGCTCTCCTCGGACAGGTTGGTACGAGCAGTACTTC.

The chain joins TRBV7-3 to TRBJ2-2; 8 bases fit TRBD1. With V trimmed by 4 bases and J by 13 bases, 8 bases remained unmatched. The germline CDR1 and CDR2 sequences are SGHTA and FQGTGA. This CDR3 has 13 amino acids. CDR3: CASSSTGQGWLFF. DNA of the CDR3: TGTGCCAGCAGCTCAACCGGACAGGGATGGCTGTTTTTT.

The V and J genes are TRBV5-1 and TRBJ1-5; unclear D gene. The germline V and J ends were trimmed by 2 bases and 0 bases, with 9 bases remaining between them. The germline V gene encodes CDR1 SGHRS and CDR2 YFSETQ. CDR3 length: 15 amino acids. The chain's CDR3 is CASSFDTNSNQPQHF. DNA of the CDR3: TGCGCCAGCAGCTTTGACACGAATAGCAATCAGCCCCAGCATTTT.

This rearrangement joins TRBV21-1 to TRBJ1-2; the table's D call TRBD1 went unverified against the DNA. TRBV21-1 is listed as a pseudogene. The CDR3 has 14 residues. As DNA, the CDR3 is TGTGCCAGCAGCAAAAACTGTCAGGGTAGTGGCTACACCTTC. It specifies CASSKNCQGSGYTF.

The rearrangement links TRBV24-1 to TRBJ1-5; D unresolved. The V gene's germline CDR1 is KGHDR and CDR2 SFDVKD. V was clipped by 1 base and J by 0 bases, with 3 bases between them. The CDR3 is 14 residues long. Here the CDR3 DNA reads TGTGCCACCAGTGATTTATATAGCAATCAGCCCCAGCATTTT. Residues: CATSDLYSNQPQHF.